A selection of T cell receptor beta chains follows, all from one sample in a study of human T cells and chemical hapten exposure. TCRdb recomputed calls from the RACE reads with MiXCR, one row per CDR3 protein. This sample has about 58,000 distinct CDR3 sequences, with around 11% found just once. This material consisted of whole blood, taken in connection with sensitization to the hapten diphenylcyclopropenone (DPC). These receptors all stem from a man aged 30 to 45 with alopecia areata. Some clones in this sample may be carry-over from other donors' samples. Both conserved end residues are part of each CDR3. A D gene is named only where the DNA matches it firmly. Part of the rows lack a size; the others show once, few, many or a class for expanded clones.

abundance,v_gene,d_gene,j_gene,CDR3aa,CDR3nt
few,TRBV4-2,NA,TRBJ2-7,CASSQEESYYEQYF,TGTGCCAGCAGCCAAGAAGAAAGCTACTACGAGCAGTACTTC
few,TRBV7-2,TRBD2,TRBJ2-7,CASSLGLADYEQYF,TGTGCCAGCAGCTTGGGACTAGCGGACTACGAGCAGTACTTC
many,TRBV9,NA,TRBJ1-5,CASSVDTGEGPQHF,TGTGCCAGCAGCGTAGATACAGGCGAGGGGCCCCAGCATTTT
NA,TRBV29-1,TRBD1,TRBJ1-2,CSVDLSDRFSNYGYTF,TGCAGCGTTGATCTTTCGGACAGGTTTTCTAACTATGGCTACACCTTC
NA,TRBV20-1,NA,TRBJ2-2,CSAPRGANTGELFF,TGCAGTGCTCCCCGGGGAGCGAACACCGGGGAGCTGTTTTTT
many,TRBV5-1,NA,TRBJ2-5,CASSPRGAGETQYF,TGCGCCAGCAGCCCCCGGGGGGCCGGGGAGACCCAGTACTTC
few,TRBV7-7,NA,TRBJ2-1,CASSLETGSTPHNEQFF,TGTGCCAGCAGCTTAGAGACAGGCTCCACTCCCCACAATGAGCAGTTCTTC
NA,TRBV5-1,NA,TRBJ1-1,CASSLDRMNTEAFF,TGCGCCAGCAGCTTGGACAGAATGAACACTGAAGCTTTCTTT
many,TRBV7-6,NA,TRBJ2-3,CASSPELGLHTQYF,TGTGCCAGCAGCCCGGAGTTAGGGTTGCATACGCAGTATTTT
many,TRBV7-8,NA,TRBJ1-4,CASSFRETNEKLFF,TGTGCCAGCAGCTTCAGGGAAACTAATGAAAAACTGTTTTTT
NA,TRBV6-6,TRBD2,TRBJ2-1,CASTQGQLGLAGGPTYNEQFF,TGTGCCAGCACCCAGGGACAGCTGGGACTAGCGGGGGGACCCACCTACAATGAGCAGTTCTTC
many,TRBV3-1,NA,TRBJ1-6,CASSQDLRPLHF,TGTGCCAGCAGCCAAGATCTTCGCCCCCTCCACTTT
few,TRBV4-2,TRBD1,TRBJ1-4,CASSQGTGRSEKLFF,TGTGCCAGCAGCCAAGGGACAGGGCGGAGTGAAAAACTGTTTTTT
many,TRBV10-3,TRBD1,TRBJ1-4,CAISAGGREKLFF,TGTGCCATCAGTGCAGGGGGTCGGGAAAAACTGTTTTTT
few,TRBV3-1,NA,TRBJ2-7,CASTPITGEQYF,TGTGCCAGCACCCCCATCACCGGCGAGCAGTACTTC
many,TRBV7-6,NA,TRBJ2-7,CASSLRTESYEQYF,TGTGCCAGCAGCTTACGGACAGAAAGCTACGAGCAGTACTTC
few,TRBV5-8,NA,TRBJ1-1,CASSQLAFNRVEAFF,TGTGCCAGCAGCCAGTTGGCGTTTAACAGGGTTGAAGCTTTCTTT
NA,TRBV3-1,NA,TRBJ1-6,CASTSAGSDSPLHF,TGTGCCAGCACCTCAGCGGGGTCAGATTCACCCCTCCACTTT
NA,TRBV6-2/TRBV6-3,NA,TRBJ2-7,CASTTGISSYEQYF,TGTGCCAGCACCACAGGGATAAGCTCCTACGAGCAGTACTTC
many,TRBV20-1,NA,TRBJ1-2,CSARGIGPTGGYTF,TGCAGTGCTAGAGGCATAGGTCCAACGGGGGGCTACACCTTC
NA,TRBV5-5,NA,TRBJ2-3,CASSLGHPDTQYF,TGTGCCAGCAGCTTGGGGCATCCAGATACGCAGTATTTT
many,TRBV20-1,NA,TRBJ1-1,CSVRQGNTEAFF,TGCAGTGTAAGGCAGGGGAACACTGAAGCTTTCTTT
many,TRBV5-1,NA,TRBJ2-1,CASSSMTTSLGGNEQFF,TGCGCCAGCAGCTCGATGACAACGTCGTTGGGAGGCAATGAGCAGTTCTTC
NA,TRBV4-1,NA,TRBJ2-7,CASSQQPGTAEQYF,TGCGCCAGCAGCCAGCAACCGGGGACCGCCGAGCAGTACTTC
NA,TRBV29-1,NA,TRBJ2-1,CSVEDQGLSYNEQFF,TGCAGCGTTGAAGATCAGGGACTCTCCTACAATGAGCAGTTCTTC
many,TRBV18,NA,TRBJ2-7,CASSPPQGLGEQYF,TGTGCCAGCTCACCACCGCAAGGTCTCGGGGAGCAGTACTTC
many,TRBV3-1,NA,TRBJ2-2,CASSSLGDGELFF,TGTGCCAGCAGCTCGCTAGGAGACGGGGAGCTGTTTTTT
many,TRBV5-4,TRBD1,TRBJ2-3,CASSLALEQGSF,TGTGCCAGCAGCTTGGCCCTAGAACAGGGGAGCTTT